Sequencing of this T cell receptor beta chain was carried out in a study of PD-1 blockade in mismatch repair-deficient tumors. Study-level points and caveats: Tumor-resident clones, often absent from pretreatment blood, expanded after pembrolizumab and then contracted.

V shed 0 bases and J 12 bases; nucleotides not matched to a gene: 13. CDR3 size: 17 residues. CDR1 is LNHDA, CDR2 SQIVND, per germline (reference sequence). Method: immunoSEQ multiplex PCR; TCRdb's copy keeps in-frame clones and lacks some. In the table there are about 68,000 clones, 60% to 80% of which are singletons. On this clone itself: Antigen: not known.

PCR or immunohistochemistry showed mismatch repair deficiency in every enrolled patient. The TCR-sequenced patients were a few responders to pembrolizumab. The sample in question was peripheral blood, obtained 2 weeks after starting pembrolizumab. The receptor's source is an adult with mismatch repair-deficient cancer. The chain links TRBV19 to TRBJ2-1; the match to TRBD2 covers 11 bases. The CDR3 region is CASSIEWGLAGGPGQFF. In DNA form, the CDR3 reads TGTGCCAGTAGTATAGAGTGGGGGCTAGCGGGAGGACCTGGGCAGTTCTTC. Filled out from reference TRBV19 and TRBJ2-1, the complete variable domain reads DGGITQSPKYLFRKEGQNVTLSCEQNLNHDAMYWYRQDPGQGLRLIYYSQIVNDFQKGDIAEGYSVSREKKESFPLTVTSAQKNPTAFYLCASSIEWGLAGGPGQFFGPGTRLTVL.